These T cell receptor beta chains were read from a single sample in a study of cytomegalovirus exposure and HLA in healthy donors. Method: immunoSEQ multiplex PCR; TCRdb's copy keeps in-frame clones and lacks some. The sample lists roughly 110,000 clones, 74% occurring once. The material sequenced was PBMCs. Receptors were obtained from a human donor in good health. CDR3s include the opening cysteine and the closing phenylalanine or tryptophan. The D gene is left open where the match is weak. The size field is filled for only some rows; it gives once, few, many or a size class.

CDR3 length	D gene	V gene	clone size	J gene	CDR3 DNA	CDR3 protein
15	NA	TRBV5-1	few	TRBJ1-1	TGCGCCAGCAGCCCCCCGACGGGGATTCAGACTGAAGCTTTCTTT	CASSPPTGIQTEAFF
15	TRBD1	TRBV7-2	NA	TRBJ1-5	TGTGCCAGCAGCACCTCCCGACAGGGGAATCAGCCCCAGCATTTT	CASSTSRQGNQPQHF
16	NA	TRBV4-2	NA	TRBJ1-3	TGTGCCAGCAGCCGCGATCTGACTTCCGAAGCGGACACCATATATTTT	CASSRDLTSEADTIYF
12	NA	TRBV4-2	NA	TRBJ1-4	TGTGCCAGCAGCCCTAGGGGTGAAAAACTGTTTTTT	CASSPRGEKLFF
14	TRBD1	TRBV7-8	NA	TRBJ2-7	TGTGCCAGCAGCTTCCCGGACAGGGGGTCCGAGCAGTACTTC	CASSFPDRGSEQYF
11	NA	TRBV29-1	NA	TRBJ2-3	TGCAGCGGCGGAACGGGGGATACGCAGTATTTT	CSGGTGDTQYF
15	NA	TRBV19	NA	TRBJ1-1	TGTGCCAGTAACCCGGGACTATTTGGGGGAGCTGAAGCTTTCTTT	CASNPGLFGGAEAFF
14	NA	TRBV7-9	NA	TRBJ1-4	TGTGCCAGCAGCCGGGAGCGAGGGAGGGAAAAACTGTTTTTT	CASSRERGREKLFF
15	NA	TRBV27	once	TRBJ1-1	TGTGCCAGCAGTTTAAAAGGGACACCTCGTGGAAGAGCTTTCTTT	CASSLKGTPRGRAFF
11	NA	TRBV7-9	once	TRBJ2-1	TGTGCCAGCAGCTTTCAGAATGAGCAGTTCTTC	CASSFQNEQFF
16	TRBD1	TRBV27	NA	TRBJ1-1	TGTGCCAGCAGTCCCGCCTTGGCACAGGGGAGGACTGAAGCTTTCTTT	CASSPALAQGRTEAFF
13	NA	TRBV7-3	NA	TRBJ2-1	TGTGCCAGCAGCCTATCATCGGGGGACTCGAGTATCTTC	CASSLSSGDSSIF
16	NA	TRBV19	NA	TRBJ1-5	TGTGCCAGTACTAACCCCGAGGCTTATAGCAATCAGCCCCAGCATTTT	CASTNPEAYSNQPQHF
17	TRBD2	TRBV5-1	once	TRBJ2-3	TGCGCCAGCAGGCTGCGCAATCTAGCGGGGACCACAGATACGCAGTATTTT	CASRLRNLAGTTDTQYF
13	TRBD1	TRBV16	NA	TRBJ1-1	TGTGCCAGCAGCCAATCGGTAGGACAGGGAGCTTTCTTT	CASSQSVGQGAFF
16	TRBD1	TRBV5-1	NA	TRBJ1-5	TGCGCCAGCAGCTTGGGAGGGACAGGGGGCGGTCAGCCCCAGCATTTT	CASSLGGTGGGQPQHF
15	NA	TRBV27	NA	TRBJ1-4	TGTGCCAGCAGTTTAAGTGTACAGCTTGGTGAAAAACTGTTTTTT	CASSLSVQLGEKLFF
13	TRBD2	TRBV29-1	NA	TRBJ2-1	TGCAGCGTTGAAGACGGCGGGAGCAATGAGCAGTTCTTC	CSVEDGGSNEQFF
15	NA	TRBV6-1	NA	TRBJ1-5	TGTGCCAGCAGTGATATCGAGAAGCCCCATCAGCCCCAGCATTTT	CASSDIEKPHQPQHF
15	TRBD2	TRBV30	NA	TRBJ2-1	TGTGCCTGGAGTGCCCTAGCGGGAACCTACAATGAGCAGTTCTTC	CAWSALAGTYNEQFF
22	NA	TRBV10-3	NA	TRBJ2-5	TGTGCCATCAGTGAACCCGGTCTTTCCTCTAGCTACGGCAGCCTAGGAGGGGAGACCCAGTACTTC	CAISEPGLSSSYGSLGGETQYF
15	TRBD2	TRBV7-9	NA	TRBJ2-7	TGTGCCAGCAGCTTATCAACCGGGGGGGAATACGAGCAGTACTTC	CASSLSTGGEYEQYF
15	TRBD2	TRBV2	NA	TRBJ2-7	TGTGCCAGCAGACGTGTAGCGGGAGCATCCTACGAGCAGTACTTC	CASRRVAGASYEQYF
16	NA	TRBV28	NA	TRBJ2-2	TGTGCCAGCAGTTCCTGGTTCGCGTCCGACACCGGGGAGCTGTTTTTT	CASSSWFASDTGELFF
17	NA	TRBV7-9	NA	TRBJ1-4	TGTGCCAGCAGCTTAGGGATACAGGGAAGAGGTAATGAAAAACTGTTTTTT	CASSLGIQGRGNEKLFF
11	NA	TRBV29-1	NA	TRBJ2-5	TGCAGCGTTGAAAGGGGAGAGACCCAGTACTTC	CSVERGETQYF
16	NA	TRBV4-3	few	TRBJ2-2	TGCGCCAGCAGCCAAGCAGGGGGACTCACTACCGGGGAGCTGTTTTTT	CASSQAGGLTTGELFF
13	NA	TRBV6-6	NA	TRBJ1-4	TGTGCCACCCAACCGGACATAATGAAAGGACTGTTTTTT	CATQPDIMKGLFF
17	TRBD1	TRBV7-2	NA	TRBJ1-5	TGTGCCAGCAGCCGGACAGGCCAGGGGGGTAGCAATCAGCCCCAGCATTTT	CASSRTGQGGSNQPQHF
16	NA	TRBV28	NA	TRBJ2-5	TGTGCCAGCAGTTCCAGGGAATGGGCGATGGAGGAGACCCAGTACTTC	CASSSREWAMEETQYF
15	TRBD2	TRBV4-1	NA	TRBJ2-3	TGCGCCAGCAGTAATGGCGGGAGGGAAACAGATACGCAGTATTTT	CASSNGGRETDTQYF
16	NA	TRBV18	once	TRBJ2-5	TGTGCCAGCTCACCCGAGGTTCAGGGATCTCAAGAGACCCAGTACTTC	CASSPEVQGSQETQYF
16	TRBD1	TRBV18	NA	TRBJ2-2	TGTGCCAGCTCAGAAAACAGGGGGGCGAACACCGGGGAGCTGTTTTTT	CASSENRGANTGELFF
15	TRBD2	TRBV10-2	NA	TRBJ2-1	TGCGCCAGCAGCGGGACTAGCGGGAGAGTCACTGAGCAGTTCTTC	CASSGTSGRVTEQFF
15	NA	TRBV7-2	NA	TRBJ2-7	TGTGCCAGCAGCTTAGCTGCTAGCTCCACCTACGAGCAGTACTTC	CASSLAASSTYEQYF
13	NA	TRBV30	few	TRBJ2-3	TGTGCCTGGAGGCAGGGAAGGGCGGATACGCAGTATTTT	CAWRQGRADTQYF
15	TRBD1	TRBV27	NA	TRBJ2-7	TGTGCCAGCAGACGAGGGACAGGGGGATTGTACGAGCAGTACTTC	CASRRGTGGLYEQYF
15	TRBD1	TRBV28	NA	TRBJ2-7	TGTGCCAGCAGTTTATGGGGGGACAGGGCCTACGAGCAGTACTTC	CASSLWGDRAYEQYF
14	NA	TRBV9	NA	TRBJ1-5	TGTGCCAGCAGCGTAGGAGCAGGGGATCAGCCCCAGCATTTT	CASSVGAGDQPQHF
14	TRBD1	TRBV11-1	NA	TRBJ1-2	TGTGCCAGTAGCCAAAGACAGGGCTCCTATGGCTACACCTTC	CASSQRQGSYGYTF
13	NA	TRBV4-1	few	TRBJ1-1	TGCGCCAGCAGCCAAACACCCTACACTGAAGCTTTCTTT	CASSQTPYTEAFF
15	TRBD1	TRBV7-8	NA	TRBJ2-3	TGTGCCAGCAGCCCGGGACAGGGGGCTACAGATACGCAGTATTTT	CASSPGQGATDTQYF
14	NA	TRBV5-1	NA	TRBJ2-7	TGCGCCAGCAGCTCGGGTCAGACCGGAGGCGAGCAGTACTTC	CASSSGQTGGEQYF
15	NA	TRBV6-6	NA	TRBJ2-5	TGTGCCAGCAGTTACTCGCTGGGACAATGGGAGACCCAGTACTTC	CASSYSLGQWETQYF
16	NA	TRBV28	NA	TRBJ1-5	TGTGCCACCAAACGAGGGGACTCAGCAGGGTATCAGCCCCAGCATTTT	CATKRGDSAGYQPQHF
17	TRBD1	TRBV4-1	NA	TRBJ1-1	TGCGCCAGCAGCCAAGATACGGCAGGGGGCATTTACACTGAAGCTTTCTTT	CASSQDTAGGIYTEAFF
17	TRBD2	TRBV10-1	NA	TRBJ2-1	TGCGCCAGCAGTGACCCGAGACTAGCGGGAGACCGCAATGAGCAGTTCTTC	CASSDPRLAGDRNEQFF
15	NA	TRBV27	NA	TRBJ2-3	TGTGCCAGCAGTTTATCCGGCGGAAACACAGATACGCAGTATTTT	CASSLSGGNTDTQYF
15	NA	TRBV6-1	NA	TRBJ2-3	TGTGCCAGCAGTGAGAGGGAGCGGAACACAGATACGCAGTATTTT	CASSERERNTDTQYF
21	TRBD2	TRBV28	NA	TRBJ2-5	TGTGCCAGCAGTTTTAGTACGAGAGGAGCGGGAGGGCCCTCAGGTTGGGAGACCCAGTACTTC	CASSFSTRGAGGPSGWETQYF
14	NA	TRBV4-2	few	TRBJ1-1	TGTGCCAGCAGCAGAAATACAGGGTTGCGCGAAGCTTTCTTT	CASSRNTGLREAFF
15	TRBD2	TRBV6-5	few	TRBJ2-3	TGTGCCAGCACCCCGGGACTAGCGGAAGCAGATACGCAGTATTTT	CASTPGLAEADTQYF
14	NA	TRBV7-9	NA	TRBJ1-1	TGTGCCAGCAGCCCAGAGCAGGGTACCACTGAAGCTTTCTTT	CASSPEQGTTEAFF
12	NA	TRBV2	NA	TRBJ2-5	TGTGCCAGCTGTCGACTTTCGGAGACCCAGTACTTC	CASCRLSETQYF
14	NA	TRBV4-1	NA	TRBJ1-1	TGCGCCAGCAGCCAAGAACCTCCCACAGGGTACGCTTTCTTT	CASSQEPPTGYAFF